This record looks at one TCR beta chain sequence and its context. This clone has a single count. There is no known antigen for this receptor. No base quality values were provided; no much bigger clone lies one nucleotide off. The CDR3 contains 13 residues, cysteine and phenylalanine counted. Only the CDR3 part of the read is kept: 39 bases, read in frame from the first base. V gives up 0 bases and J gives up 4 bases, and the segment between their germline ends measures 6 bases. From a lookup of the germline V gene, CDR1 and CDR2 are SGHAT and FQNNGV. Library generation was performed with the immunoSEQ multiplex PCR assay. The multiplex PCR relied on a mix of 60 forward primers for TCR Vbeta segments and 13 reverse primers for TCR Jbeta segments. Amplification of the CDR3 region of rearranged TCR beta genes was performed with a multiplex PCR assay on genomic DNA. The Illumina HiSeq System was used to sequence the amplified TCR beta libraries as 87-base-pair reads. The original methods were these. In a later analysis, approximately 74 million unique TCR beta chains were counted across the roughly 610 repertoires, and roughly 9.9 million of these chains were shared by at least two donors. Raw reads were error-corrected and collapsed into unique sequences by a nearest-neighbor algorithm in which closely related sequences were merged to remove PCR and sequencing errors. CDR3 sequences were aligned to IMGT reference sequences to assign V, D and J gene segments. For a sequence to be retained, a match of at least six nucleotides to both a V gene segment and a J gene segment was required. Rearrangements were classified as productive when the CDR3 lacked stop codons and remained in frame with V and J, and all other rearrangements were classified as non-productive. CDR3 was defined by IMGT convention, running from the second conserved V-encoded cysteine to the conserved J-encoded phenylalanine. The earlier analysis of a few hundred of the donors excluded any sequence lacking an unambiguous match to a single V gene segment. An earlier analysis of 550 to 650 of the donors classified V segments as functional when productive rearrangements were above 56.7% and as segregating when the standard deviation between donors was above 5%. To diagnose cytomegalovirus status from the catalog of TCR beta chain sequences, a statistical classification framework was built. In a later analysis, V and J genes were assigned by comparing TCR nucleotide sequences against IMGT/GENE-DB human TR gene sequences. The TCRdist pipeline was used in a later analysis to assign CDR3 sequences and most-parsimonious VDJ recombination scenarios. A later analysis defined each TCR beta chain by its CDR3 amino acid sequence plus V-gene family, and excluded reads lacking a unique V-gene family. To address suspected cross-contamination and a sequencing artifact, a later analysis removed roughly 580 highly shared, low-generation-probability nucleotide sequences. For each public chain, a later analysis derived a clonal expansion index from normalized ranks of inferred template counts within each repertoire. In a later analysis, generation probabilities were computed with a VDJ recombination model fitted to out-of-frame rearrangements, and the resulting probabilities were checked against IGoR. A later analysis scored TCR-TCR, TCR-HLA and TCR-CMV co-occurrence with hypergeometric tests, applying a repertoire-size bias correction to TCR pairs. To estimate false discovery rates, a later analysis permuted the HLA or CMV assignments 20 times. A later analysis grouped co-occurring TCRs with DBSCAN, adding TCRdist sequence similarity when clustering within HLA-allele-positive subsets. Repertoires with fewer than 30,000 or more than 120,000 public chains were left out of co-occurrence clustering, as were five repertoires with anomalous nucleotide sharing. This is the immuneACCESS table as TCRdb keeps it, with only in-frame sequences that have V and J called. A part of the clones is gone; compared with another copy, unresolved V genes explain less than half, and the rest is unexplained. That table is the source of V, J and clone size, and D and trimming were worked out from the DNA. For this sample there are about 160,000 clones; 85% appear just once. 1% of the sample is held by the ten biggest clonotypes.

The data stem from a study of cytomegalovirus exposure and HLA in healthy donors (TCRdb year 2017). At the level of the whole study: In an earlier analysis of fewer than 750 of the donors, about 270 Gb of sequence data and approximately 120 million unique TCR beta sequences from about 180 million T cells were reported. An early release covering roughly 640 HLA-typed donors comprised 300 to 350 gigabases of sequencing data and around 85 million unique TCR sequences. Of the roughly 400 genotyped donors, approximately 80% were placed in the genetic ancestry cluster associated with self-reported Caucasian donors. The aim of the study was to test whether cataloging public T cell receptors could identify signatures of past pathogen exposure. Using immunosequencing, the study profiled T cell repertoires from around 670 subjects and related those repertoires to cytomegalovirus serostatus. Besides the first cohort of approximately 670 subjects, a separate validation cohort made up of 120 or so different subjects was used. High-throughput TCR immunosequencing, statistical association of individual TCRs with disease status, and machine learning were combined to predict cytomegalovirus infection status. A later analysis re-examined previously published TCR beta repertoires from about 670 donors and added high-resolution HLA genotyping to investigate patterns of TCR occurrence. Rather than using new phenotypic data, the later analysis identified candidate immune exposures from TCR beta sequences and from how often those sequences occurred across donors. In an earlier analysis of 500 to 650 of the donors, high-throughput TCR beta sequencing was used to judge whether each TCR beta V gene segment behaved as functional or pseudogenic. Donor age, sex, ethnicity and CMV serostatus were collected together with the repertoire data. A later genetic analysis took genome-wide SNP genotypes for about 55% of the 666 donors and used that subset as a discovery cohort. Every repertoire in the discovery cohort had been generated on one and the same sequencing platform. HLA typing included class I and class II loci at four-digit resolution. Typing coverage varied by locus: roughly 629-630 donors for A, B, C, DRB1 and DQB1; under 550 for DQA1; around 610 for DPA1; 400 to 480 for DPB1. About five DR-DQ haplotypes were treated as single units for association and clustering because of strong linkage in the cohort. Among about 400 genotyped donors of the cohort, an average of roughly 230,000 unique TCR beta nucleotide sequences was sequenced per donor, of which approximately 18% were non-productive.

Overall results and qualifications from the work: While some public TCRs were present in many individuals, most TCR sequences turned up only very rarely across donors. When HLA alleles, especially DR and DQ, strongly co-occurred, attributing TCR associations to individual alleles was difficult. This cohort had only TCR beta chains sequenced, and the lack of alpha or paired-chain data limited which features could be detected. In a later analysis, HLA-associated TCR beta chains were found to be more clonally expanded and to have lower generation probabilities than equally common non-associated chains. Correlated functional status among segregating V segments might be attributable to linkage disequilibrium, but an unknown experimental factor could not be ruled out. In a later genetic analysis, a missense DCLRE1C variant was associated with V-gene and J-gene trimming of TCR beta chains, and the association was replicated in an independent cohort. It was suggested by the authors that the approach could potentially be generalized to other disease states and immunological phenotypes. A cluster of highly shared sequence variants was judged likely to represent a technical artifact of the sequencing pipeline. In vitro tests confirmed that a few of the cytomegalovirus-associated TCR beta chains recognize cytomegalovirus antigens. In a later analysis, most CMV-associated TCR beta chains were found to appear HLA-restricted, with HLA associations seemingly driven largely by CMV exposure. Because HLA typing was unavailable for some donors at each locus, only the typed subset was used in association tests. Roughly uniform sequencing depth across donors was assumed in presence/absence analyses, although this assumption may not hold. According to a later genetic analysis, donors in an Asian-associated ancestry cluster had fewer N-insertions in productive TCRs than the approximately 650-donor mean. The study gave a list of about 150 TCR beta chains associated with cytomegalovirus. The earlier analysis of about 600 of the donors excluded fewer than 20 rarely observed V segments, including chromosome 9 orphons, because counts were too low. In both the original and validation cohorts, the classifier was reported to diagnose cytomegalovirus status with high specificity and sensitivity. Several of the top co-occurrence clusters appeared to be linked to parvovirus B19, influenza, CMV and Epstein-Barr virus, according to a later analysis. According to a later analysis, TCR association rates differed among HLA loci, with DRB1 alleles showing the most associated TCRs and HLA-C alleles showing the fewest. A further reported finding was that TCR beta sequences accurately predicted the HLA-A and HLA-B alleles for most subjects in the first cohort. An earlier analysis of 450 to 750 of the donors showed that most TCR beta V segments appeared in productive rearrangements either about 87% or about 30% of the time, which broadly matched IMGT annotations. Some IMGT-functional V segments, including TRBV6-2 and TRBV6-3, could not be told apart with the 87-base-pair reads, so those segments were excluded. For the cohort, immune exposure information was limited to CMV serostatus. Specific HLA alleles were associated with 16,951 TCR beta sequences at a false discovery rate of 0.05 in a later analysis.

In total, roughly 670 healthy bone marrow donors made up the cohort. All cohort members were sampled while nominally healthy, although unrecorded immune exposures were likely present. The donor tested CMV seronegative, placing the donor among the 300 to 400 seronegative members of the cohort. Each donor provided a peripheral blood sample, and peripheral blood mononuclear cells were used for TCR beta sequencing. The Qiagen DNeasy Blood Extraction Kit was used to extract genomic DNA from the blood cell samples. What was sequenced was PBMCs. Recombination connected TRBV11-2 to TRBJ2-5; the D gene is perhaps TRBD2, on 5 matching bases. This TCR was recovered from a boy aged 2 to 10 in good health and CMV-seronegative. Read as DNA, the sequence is TGTGCCAGCAGCTTAGAACGGGGAGAGACCCAGTACTTC. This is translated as CASSLERGETQYF.